The entry that follows covers one T cell receptor (beta chain) sequence. This record belongs to a study of cytomegalovirus exposure and HLA in healthy donors. Data came from immunoSEQ multiplex PCR; TCRdb stores just in-frame clones and leaves some out. The sample shows 330,000 or so clones, 86% of them seen only once. This TCR derives from a woman under 30 in good health and CMV-seronegative. The sequenced sample was PBMCs.

As DNA, the CDR3 is TGTGCCAGCAGTGCCTCGGGACTAGCGGGAGAGTACCACGAGCAGTACTTC. This gives the protein CASSASGLAGEYHEQYF. The gene calls are TRBV25-1 and TRBJ2-7, with 14 bases fitting TRBD2. Germline CDR1 MGHDK, CDR2 SYGVNS. The CDR3 loop spans 17 amino acids. V lost 4 bases to trimming and J lost 5 bases; unmatched junction nucleotides: 10.